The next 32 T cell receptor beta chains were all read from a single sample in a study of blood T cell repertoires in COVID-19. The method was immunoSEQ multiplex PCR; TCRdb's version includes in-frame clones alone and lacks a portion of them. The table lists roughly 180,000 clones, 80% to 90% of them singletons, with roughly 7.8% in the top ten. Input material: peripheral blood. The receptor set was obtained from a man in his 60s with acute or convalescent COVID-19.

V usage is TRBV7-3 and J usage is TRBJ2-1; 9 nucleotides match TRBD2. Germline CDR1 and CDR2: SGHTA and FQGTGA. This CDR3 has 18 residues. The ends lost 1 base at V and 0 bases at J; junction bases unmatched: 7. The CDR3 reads CASSLMTSGHGSYNEQFF. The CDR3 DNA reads TGTGCCAGCAGCTTAATGACTAGCGGCCACGGCTCCTACAATGAGCAGTTCTTC.

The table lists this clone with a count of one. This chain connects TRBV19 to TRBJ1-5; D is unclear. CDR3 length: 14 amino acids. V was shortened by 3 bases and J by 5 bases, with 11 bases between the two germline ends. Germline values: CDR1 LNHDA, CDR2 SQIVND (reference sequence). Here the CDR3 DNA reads TGTGCCAGTAGTATCTTCGGAGTAGATCAGCCCCAGCATTTT. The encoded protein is CASSIFGVDQPQHF.

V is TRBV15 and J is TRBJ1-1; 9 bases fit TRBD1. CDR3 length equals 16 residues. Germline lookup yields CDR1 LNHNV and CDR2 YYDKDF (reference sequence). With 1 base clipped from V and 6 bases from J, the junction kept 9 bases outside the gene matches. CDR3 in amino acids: CATSRGQGGSVSEAFF. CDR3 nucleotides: TGTGCCACCAGCAGAGGACAGGGGGGTAGTGTTTCTGAAGCTTTCTTT.

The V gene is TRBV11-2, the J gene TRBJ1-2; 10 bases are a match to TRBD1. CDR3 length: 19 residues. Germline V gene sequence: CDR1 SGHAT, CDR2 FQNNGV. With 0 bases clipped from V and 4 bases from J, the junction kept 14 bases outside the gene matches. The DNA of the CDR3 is TGTGCCAGCAGCTTAGATTCCGGGACAGGGGCCCGCGCGTTCTATGGCTACACCTTC. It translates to CASSLDSGTGARAFYGYTF. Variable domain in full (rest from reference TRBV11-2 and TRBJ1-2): EAGVAQSPRYKIIEKRQSVAFWCNPISGHATLYWYQQILGQGPKLLIQFQNNGVVDDSQLPKDRFSAERLKGVDSTLKIQPAKLEDSAVYLCASSLDSGTGARAFYGYTFGSGTRLTVV.

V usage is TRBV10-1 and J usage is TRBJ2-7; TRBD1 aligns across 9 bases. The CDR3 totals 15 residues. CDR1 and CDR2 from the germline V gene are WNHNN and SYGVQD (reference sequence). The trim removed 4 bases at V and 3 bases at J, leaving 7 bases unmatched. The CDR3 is CASSVAGTGFYEQYF. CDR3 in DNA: TGCGCCAGCAGTGTAGCCGGGACAGGGTTCTACGAGCAGTACTTC.

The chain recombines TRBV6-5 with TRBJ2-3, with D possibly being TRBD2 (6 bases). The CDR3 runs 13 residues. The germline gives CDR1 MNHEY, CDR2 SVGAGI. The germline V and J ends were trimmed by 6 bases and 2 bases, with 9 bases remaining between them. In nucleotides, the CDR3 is TGTGCCAGCAGGTGGGAGGACACAGATACGCAGTATTTT. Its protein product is CASRWEDTDTQYF.

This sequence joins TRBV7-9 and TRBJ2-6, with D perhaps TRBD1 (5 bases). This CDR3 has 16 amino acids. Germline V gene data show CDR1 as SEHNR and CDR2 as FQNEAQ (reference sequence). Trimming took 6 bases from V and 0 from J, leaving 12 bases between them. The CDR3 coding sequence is TGTGCCAGCAGTCACCGGCAGGGCTCTGGGGCCAACGTCCTGACTTTC. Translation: CASSHRQGSGANVLTF.

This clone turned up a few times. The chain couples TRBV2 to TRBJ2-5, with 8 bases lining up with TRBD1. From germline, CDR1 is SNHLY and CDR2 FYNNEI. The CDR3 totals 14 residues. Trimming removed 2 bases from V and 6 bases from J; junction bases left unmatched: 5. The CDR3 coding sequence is TGTGCCAGCAGTGAACCCGACAGGGGTCAGACCCAGTACTTC. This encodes CASSEPDRGQTQYF.

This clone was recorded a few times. CDR3 coding DNA: TGTGCCAGCAGCCACGACAGGGGCTCTGGAAACACCATATATTTT. Translation gives CASSHDRGSGNTIYF. The genes are TRBV7-2 and TRBJ1-3; 8 nucleotides agree with TRBD1. The CDR3 consists of 15 residues. CDR1 and CDR2 from the germline V gene are SGHTA and FQGNSA. The V segment lost 5 bases and the J segment 0 bases; nucleotides outside the gene matches: 3.

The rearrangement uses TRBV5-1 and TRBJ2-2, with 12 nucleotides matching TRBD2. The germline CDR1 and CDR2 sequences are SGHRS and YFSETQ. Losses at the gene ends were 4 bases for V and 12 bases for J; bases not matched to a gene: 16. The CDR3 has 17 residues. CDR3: CASSITPGTSGLDQLFF. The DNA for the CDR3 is TGCGCCAGCAGCATAACCCCCGGGACTAGCGGGCTGGACCAGCTGTTTTTT.

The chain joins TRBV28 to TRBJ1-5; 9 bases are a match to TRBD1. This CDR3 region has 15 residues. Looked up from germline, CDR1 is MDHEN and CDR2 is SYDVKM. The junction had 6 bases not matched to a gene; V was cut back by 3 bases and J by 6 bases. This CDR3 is CASSFRGTGSQPQHF. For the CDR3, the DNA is TGTGCCAGCAGTTTTAGGGGGACAGGGTCTCAGCCCCAGCATTTT. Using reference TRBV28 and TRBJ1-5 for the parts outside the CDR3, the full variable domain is DVKVTQSSRYLVKRTGEKVFLECVQDMDHENMFWYRQDPGLGLRLIYFSYDVKMKEKGDIPEGYSVSREKKERFSLILESASTNQTSMYLCASSFRGTGSQPQHFGDGTRLSIL.

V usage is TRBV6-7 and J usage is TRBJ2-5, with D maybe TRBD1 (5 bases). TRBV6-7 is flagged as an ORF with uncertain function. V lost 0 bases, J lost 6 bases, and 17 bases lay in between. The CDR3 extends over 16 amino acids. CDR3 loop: CASSYSSAGLVKTQYF. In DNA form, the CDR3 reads TGTGCCAGCAGTTACTCGTCGGCAGGGTTAGTGAAGACCCAGTACTTC.

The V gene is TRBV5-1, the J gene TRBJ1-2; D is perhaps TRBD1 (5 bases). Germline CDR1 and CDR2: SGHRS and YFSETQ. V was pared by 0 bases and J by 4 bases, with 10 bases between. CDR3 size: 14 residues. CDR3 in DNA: TGCGCCAGCAGCTTGGACGACAGAGCCTATGGCTACACCTTC. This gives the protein CASSLDDRAYGYTF.

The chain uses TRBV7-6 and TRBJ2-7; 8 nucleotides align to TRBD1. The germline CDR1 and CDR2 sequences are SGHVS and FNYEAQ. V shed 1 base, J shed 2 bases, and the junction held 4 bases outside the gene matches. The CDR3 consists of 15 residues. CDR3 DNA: TGTGCCAGCAGCTTAGATGGCAGGGGGCCCTACGAGCAGTACTTC. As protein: CASSLDGRGPYEQYF.

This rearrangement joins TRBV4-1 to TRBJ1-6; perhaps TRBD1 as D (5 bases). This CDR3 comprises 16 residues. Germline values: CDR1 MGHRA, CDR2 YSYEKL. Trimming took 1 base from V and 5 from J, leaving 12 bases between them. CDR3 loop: CASSQVRTNNNSPLHF. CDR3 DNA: TGCGCCAGCAGCCAAGTCCGGACAAATAATAATTCACCCCTCCACTTT.

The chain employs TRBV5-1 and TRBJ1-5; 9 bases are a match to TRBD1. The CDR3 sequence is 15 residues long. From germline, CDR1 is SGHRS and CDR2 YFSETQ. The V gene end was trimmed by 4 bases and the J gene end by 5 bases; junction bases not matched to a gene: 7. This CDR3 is CASSLGQGPDQPQHF. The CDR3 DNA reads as TGCGCCAGCAGCCTTGGACAGGGGCCTGATCAGCCCCAGCATTTT.

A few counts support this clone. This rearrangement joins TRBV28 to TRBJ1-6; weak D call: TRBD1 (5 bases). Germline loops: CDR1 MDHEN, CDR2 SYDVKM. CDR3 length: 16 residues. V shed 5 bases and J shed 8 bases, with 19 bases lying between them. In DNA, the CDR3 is TGTGCCAGCAGTCCTCGGGGCGGAGGGAGGGATTCACCCCTCCACTTT. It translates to CASSPRGGGRDSPLHF.

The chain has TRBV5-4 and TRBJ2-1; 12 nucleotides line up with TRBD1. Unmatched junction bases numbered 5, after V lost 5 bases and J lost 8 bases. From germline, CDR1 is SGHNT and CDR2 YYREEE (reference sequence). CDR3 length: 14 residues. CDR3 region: CASRPGTGGHEQFF. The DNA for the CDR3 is TGTGCCAGCAGACCCGGGACAGGGGGCCATGAGCAGTTCTTC.

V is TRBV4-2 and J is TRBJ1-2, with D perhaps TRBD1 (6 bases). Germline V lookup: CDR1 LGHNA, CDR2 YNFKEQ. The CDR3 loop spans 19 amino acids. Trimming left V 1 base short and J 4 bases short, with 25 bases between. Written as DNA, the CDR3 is TGTGCCAGCAGCCAAGGGCCCCGCGGCCAGGGGAGATATACCTATGGCTACACCTTC. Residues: CASSQGPRGQGRYTYGYTF.

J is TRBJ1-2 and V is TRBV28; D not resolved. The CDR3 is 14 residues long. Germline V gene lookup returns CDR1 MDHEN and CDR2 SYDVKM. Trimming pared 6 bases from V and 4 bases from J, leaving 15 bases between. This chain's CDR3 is CASSLAGVLYGYTF. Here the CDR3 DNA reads TGTGCCAGCAGCCTTGCCGGGGTGCTCTATGGCTACACCTTC.

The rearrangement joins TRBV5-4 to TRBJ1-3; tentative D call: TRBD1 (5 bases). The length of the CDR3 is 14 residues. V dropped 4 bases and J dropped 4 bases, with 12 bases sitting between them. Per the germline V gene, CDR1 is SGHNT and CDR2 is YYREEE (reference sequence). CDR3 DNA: TGTGCCAGCAGCGTCAGGGATGTCGGAAACACCATATATTTT. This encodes CASSVRDVGNTIYF.

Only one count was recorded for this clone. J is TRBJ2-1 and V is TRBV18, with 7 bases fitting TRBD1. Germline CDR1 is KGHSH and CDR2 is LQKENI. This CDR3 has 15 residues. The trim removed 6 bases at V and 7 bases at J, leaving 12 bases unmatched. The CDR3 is CASSRSRGLWNEQFF. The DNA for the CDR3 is TGTGCCAGCTCCCGGAGTAGGGGGCTTTGGAATGAGCAGTTCTTC.

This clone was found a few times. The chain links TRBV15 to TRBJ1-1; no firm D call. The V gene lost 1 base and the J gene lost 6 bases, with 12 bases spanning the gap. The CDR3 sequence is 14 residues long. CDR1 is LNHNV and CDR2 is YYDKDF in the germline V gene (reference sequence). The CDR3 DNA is TGTGCCACCAGCAGAGCGGCAGGTTCCGCTGAAGCTTTCTTT. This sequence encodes CATSRAAGSAEAFF. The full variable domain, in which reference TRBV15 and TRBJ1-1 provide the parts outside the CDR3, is DAMVIQNPRYQVTQFGKPVTLSCSQTLNHNVMYWYQQKSSQAPKLLFHYYDKDFNNEADTPDNFQSRRPNTSFCFLDIRSPGLGDTAMYLCATSRAAGSAEAFFGQGTRLTVV.

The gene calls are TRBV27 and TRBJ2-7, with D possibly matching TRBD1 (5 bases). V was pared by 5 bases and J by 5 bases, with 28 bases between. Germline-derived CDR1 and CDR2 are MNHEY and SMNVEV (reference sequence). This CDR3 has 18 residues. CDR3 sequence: CASSPVGFIGQPFHEQYF. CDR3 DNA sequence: TGTGCCAGCAGTCCGGTCGGATTTATCGGACAACCTTTCCACGAGCAGTACTTC.

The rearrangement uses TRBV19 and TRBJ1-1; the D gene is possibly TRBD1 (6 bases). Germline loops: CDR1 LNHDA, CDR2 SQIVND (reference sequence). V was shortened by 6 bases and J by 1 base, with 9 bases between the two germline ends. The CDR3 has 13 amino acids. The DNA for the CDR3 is TGTGCCAGTAGCCCGGGACAGAACACTGAAGCTTTCTTT. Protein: CASSPGQNTEAFF. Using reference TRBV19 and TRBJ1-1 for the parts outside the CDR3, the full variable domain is DGGITQSPKYLFRKEGQNVTLSCEQNLNHDAMYWYRQDPGQGLRLIYYSQIVNDFQKGDIAEGYSVSREKKESFPLTVTSAQKNPTAFYLCASSPGQNTEAFFGQGTRLTVV.

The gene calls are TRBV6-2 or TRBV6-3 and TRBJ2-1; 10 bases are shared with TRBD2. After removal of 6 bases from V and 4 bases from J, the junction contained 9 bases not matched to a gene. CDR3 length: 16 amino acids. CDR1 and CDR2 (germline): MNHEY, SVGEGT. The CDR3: CASSRALAGVYNEQFF. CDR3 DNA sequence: TGTGCCAGCAGCCGGGCGCTAGCGGGAGTATACAATGAGCAGTTCTTC.

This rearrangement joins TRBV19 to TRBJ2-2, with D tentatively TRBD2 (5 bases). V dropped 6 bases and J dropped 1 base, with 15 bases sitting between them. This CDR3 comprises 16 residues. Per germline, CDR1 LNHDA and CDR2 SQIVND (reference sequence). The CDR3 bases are TGTGCCAGTAGAATTGGATACGCGGGGAACACCGGGGAGCTGTTTTTT. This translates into CASRIGYAGNTGELFF. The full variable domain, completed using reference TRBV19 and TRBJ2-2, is DGGITQSPKYLFRKEGQNVTLSCEQNLNHDAMYWYRQDPGQGLRLIYYSQIVNDFQKGDIAEGYSVSREKKESFPLTVTSAQKNPTAFYLCASRIGYAGNTGELFFGEGSRLTVL.

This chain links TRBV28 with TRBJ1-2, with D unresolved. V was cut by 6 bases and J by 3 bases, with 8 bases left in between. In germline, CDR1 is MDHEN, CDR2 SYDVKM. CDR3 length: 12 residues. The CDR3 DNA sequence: TGTGCCAGCAGCACAGCCCACTATGGCTACACCTTC. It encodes CASSTAHYGYTF.

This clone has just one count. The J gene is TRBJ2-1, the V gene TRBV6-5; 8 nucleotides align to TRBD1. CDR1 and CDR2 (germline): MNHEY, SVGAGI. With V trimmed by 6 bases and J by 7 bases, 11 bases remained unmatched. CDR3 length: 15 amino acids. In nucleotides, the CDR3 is TGTGCCAGCAGCGACCAGGGGGCGGTTTGGAATGAGCAGTTCTTC. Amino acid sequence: CASSDQGAVWNEQFF.

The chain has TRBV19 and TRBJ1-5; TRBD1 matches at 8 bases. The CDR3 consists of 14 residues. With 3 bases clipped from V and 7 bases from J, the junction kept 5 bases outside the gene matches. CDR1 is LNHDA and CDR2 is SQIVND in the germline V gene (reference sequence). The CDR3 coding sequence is TGTGCCAGTAGTATTGCAGGGGGCGACCAGCCCCAGCATTTT. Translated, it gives CASSIAGGDQPQHF.

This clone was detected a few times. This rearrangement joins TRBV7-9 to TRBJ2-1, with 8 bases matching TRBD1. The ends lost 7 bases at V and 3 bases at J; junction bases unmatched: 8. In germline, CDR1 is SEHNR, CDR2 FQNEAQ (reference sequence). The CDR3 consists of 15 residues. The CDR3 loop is CASTRPGQGYNEQFF. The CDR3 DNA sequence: TGTGCCAGCACCAGACCTGGACAGGGCTACAATGAGCAGTTCTTC.

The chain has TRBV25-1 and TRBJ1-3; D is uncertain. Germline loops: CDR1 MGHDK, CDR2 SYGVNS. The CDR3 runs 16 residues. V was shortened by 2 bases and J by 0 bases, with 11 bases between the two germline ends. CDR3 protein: CASSEPGLTSGNTIYF. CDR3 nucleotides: TGTGCCAGCAGTGAACCTGGACTGACCTCTGGAAACACCATATATTTT.